This entry describes one T cell receptor beta chain. Both 60 Vbeta primers and 13 Jbeta primers went into the PCR. Only in-frame clones appear in the TCRdb table, and some are missing; sequencing was by immunoSEQ multiplex PCR. The data hold over 200,000 clones, with roughly 91% observed a single time. This sample is drawn from a study of cytomegalovirus exposure and HLA in healthy donors. The germline V gene has CDR1 SGHNT and CDR2 YYREEE (reference sequence). The CDR3 extends over 16 amino acids. With 4 bases removed from V and 1 base from J, the gap between germline ends came to 15 bases. The sample taken for sequencing was PBMCs. This TCR was recovered from a woman between 18 and 30 years old in good health and CMV-seronegative. The chain links TRBV5-4 to TRBJ2-4, with TRBD2 as a possible D gene (7 bases). The DNA for the CDR3 is TGTGCCAGCAGCCTGAACAGGGAGGGGGCCAAAAACATTCAGTACTTC. Its translation: CASSLNREGAKNIQYF.